This T cell receptor (beta chain) was documented in a study of beta chain features in type 1 diabetes. On the study more broadly: Cell yields, gender and age were similar in healthy donors and patients.

The J segment lost 4 bases and the V segment lost 5 bases, leaving 11 bases of the junction unmatched. Germline CDR1 MDHEN, CDR2 SYDVKM. This CDR3 is built from 16 residues. Broader study findings: Significant though moderate, a shortening of TCRB CDR3s appeared in all four CD4+ subsets of Type 1 diabetes patients.

Remarks on this clone: Its cognate antigen is unknown.

Expressed TCRB transcripts were sequenced after all isolated RNA was converted to cDNA. Here immunoSEQ multiplex PCR was the method, and the copy in TCRdb shows in-frame clones only, minus some. The data hold a few hundred thousand clones, with roughly 9.8% observed a single time. The sample was central memory CD4+ T cells from blood. The gene calls are TRBV28 and TRBJ2-1; 7 nucleotides line up with TRBD1. The origin of this receptor is a man aged 30 to 39 with type 1 diabetes. Written as DNA, the CDR3 is TGTGCCAGCAGTCTAACTGGGGCAGGGGGATACAATGAGCAGTTCTTC. Residues: CASSLTGAGGYNEQFF. The whole variable domain, filled in from reference TRBV28 and TRBJ2-1, reads DVKVTQSSRYLVKRTGEKVFLECVQDMDHENMFWYRQDPGLGLRLIYFSYDVKMKEKGDIPEGYSVSREKKERFSLILESASTNQTSMYLCASSLTGAGGYNEQFFGPGTRLTVL.